This entry lists 14 T cell receptor beta chains sequenced from one sample in a study of shared clonotypes between healthy human individuals. Assay: immunoSEQ multiplex PCR; the TCRdb copy retains only in-frame clones and omits some. The sample shows about 2.4 million clones, over 85% of them seen only once. The sequenced material came from naive CD4+ T cells sorted from blood. The subset was: CD45RA+ positively selected. The receptors originated from a man younger than 30 in good health.

Notes on this clone: Other DNA variants within this sample encode the same CDR3. This chain joins TRBV6-6 and TRBJ2-7; 7 bases line up with TRBD1. Germline values: CDR1 MNHNY, CDR2 SVGAGI (reference sequence). The CDR3 sequence is 13 residues long. V trimming: 4 bases; J trimming: 2 bases; junction bases outside the gene matches: 2. The CDR3 nucleotides read TGTGCCAGCAGTTTGACAGGGACCTACGAGCAGTACTTC. This gives the protein CASSLTGTYEQYF.

The chain combines TRBV7-9 with TRBJ2-3; D may be TRBD2 (6 bases). The CDR3 consists of 16 residues. From germline, CDR1 is SEHNR and CDR2 FQNEAQ (reference sequence). V dropped 5 bases and J dropped 2 bases, with 17 bases sitting between them. The CDR3 protein is CASSLGTLGSTDTQYF. The CDR3 region has the DNA TGTGCCAGCAGCCTCGGGACTCTAGGCTCCACAGATACGCAGTATTTT.

V is TRBV6-1 and J is TRBJ1-1; maybe TRBD1 (6 bases). Trimming cost V 2 bases and J 2 bases, with 18 bases left between them. Germline V gene data show CDR1 as MNHNS and CDR2 as SASEGT. The CDR3 totals 17 residues. CDR3 in amino acids: CASSERGVRGRNTEAFF. CDR3 in DNA: TGTGCCAGCAGTGAACGGGGGGTCAGGGGCCGCAACACTGAAGCTTTCTTT.

The rearrangement links TRBV7-9 to TRBJ2-5, with D uncertain. V lost 3 bases, J lost 1 base, and 12 bases lay in between. The CDR3 consists of 15 residues. CDR1 is SEHNR, CDR2 FQNEAQ, per germline (reference sequence). For the CDR3, the DNA is TGTGCCAGCAGCTTTTCCCTAGGTGGCCAAGAGACCCAGTACTTC. As protein: CASSFSLGGQETQYF.

For this clone: The sample has other DNA sequences that encode this CDR3 too. This chain connects TRBV18 to TRBJ2-3, with D unclear. The CDR3 extends over 12 amino acids. Deletions cut 4 bases from V and 0 bases from J, with 2 bases between. Germline V gene lookup returns CDR1 KGHSH and CDR2 LQKENI. CDR3 nucleotide sequence: TGTGCCAGCTCACTGAGCACAGATACGCAGTATTTT. Translating gives CASSLSTDTQYF.

The chain employs TRBV6-1 and TRBJ2-7; TRBD2 matches at 8 bases. Per the germline V gene, CDR1 is MNHNS and CDR2 is SASEGT. Losses at the gene ends were 3 bases for V and 6 bases for J; bases not matched to a gene: 7. This CDR3 has 14 amino acids. The CDR3, as DNA: TGTGCCAGCAGTGACGGGGGGGCGTTCGTCGAGCAGTACTTC. Protein product: CASSDGGAFVEQYF.

The chain has TRBV4-1 and TRBJ2-3, with 11 bases that match TRBD2. Germline V lookup: CDR1 MGHRA, CDR2 YSYEKL. The CDR3 is 17 amino acids. J gave up 2 bases and V 4 bases, and 8 bases lay outside the gene matches. The CDR3 DNA reads TGCGCCAGCAGCCGACTGAGTAGCGGGAGGGCCACAGATACGCAGTATTTT. It codes for CASSRLSSGRATDTQYF.

This chain links TRBV6-6 with TRBJ2-5, with 7 bases lining up with TRBD1. Germline CDR1 and CDR2: MNHNY and SVGAGI (reference sequence). Trimming removed 5 bases from V and 3 bases from J; junction bases left unmatched: 6. The CDR3 loop spans 14 amino acids. The DNA for the CDR3 is TGTGCCAGCAGTCACCGAGGACAGGAAGAGACCCAGTACTTC. Encoded protein: CASSHRGQEETQYF.

The chain has TRBV21-1 and TRBJ1-5. TRBV21-1 is a recognized pseudogene. This CDR3 has 14 amino acids. Written as DNA, the CDR3 is TGTGCCAGCAGCAATGCGGGGCCCAATCAGCCCCAGCATTTT. Residues: CASSNAGPNQPQHF.

V is TRBV15 and J is TRBJ2-4; no firm D call. Germline assignment: CDR1 LNHNV and CDR2 YYDKDF (reference sequence). V was clipped by 0 bases and J by 0 bases, with 21 bases between them. This CDR3 is 20 amino acids long. CDR3 residues: CATSREGSGNGRSAKNIQYF. DNA of the CDR3: TGTGCCACCAGCAGAGAGGGATCCGGTAATGGGCGGTCAGCCAAAAACATTCAGTACTTC.

The chain has TRBV21-1 and TRBJ1-1. TRBV21-1 is a pseudogene segment. This CDR3 spans 17 amino acids. DNA of the CDR3: TGTGCCAGCAGCAAAGAGACTCAGGGAGAGGGACGGACTGAAGCTTTCTTT. Amino acid sequence: CASSKETQGEGRTEAFF.

V usage is TRBV18 and J usage is TRBJ2-2; perhaps TRBD1 as D (5 bases). CDR1 and CDR2 (germline): KGHSH, LQKENI. Between the trimmed V and J ends, which lost 4 bases and 8 bases, there was a span of 17 bases. This CDR3 spans 15 amino acids. For the CDR3, the DNA is TGTGCCAGCTCACGACCAGGGCAGTCTACTGGGGAGCTGTTTTTT. This codes for CASSRPGQSTGELFF.

The rearrangement uses TRBV19 and TRBJ2-6; no reliable D call. The CDR3 has 13 residues. V was pared by 7 bases and J by 0 bases, with 4 bases between. In germline, CDR1 is LNHDA, CDR2 SQIVND (reference sequence). The CDR3 DNA reads TGTGCCAGTATGCGCTCTGGGGCCAACGTCCTGACTTTC. Encoded protein: CASMRSGANVLTF. The whole variable domain, remainder taken from reference TRBV19 and TRBJ2-6, is DGGITQSPKYLFRKEGQNVTLSCEQNLNHDAMYWYRQDPGQGLRLIYYSQIVNDFQKGDIAEGYSVSREKKESFPLTVTSAQKNPTAFYLCASMRSGANVLTFGAGSRLTVL.

The chain couples TRBV7-9 to TRBJ1-3; no definite D call. This CDR3 has 15 residues. The germline V and J ends were trimmed by 4 bases and 0 bases, with 10 bases remaining between them. Germline-derived CDR1 and CDR2 are SEHNR and FQNEAQ (reference sequence). The DNA for the CDR3 is TGTGCCAGCAGCTACCTGGTAGACTCTGGAAACACCATATATTTT. This encodes CASSYLVDSGNTIYF.